The 27 T cell receptor beta chains presented below share a single source sample, sequenced in a study of T cell responses to AZD1222 COVID-19 vaccine. The table came from immunoSEQ multiplex PCR; TCRdb's copy has only in-frame clones and leaves some out. The data show about 130,000 clones, roughly nine tenths seen once. Sample: peripheral blood, taken on day 0 of AZD1222 vaccination. Every receptor here comes from an adult in good health.

V and J are TRBV7-2 and TRBJ2-3; 8 bases align to TRBD1. This CDR3 is built from 15 residues. Unmatched junction bases numbered 6, after V lost 5 bases and J lost 2 bases. CDR1 is SGHTA and CDR2 is FQGNSA in the germline V gene. CDR3: CASSRDRFHTDTQYF. The CDR3 DNA follows: TGTGCCAGCAGCAGGGACAGGTTCCACACAGATACGCAGTATTTT.

This chain uses TRBV9 with TRBJ1-3; D is undetermined. CDR1 is SGDLS, CDR2 YYNGEE, per germline. The CDR3 runs 16 residues. V lost 0 bases, J lost 1 base, and 11 bases lay in between. The CDR3 is CASSVEPIKSGNTIYF. The CDR3 DNA follows: TGTGCCAGCAGCGTAGAACCTATTAAGTCTGGAAACACCATATATTTT.

The chain has TRBV6-2 or TRBV6-3 and TRBJ1-1, with TRBD1 matching 9 bases. J lost 5 bases, V lost 5 bases, and 9 bases had no gene match. Per germline, CDR1 MNHEY and CDR2 SVGEGT. The CDR3 sequence is 15 residues long. This CDR3 reads CASSPGDRVWTEAFF. The CDR3 DNA reads as TGTGCCAGCAGTCCCGGGGACAGGGTGTGGACTGAAGCTTTCTTT.

The gene calls are TRBV7-6 and TRBJ2-6, with D unresolved. Looked up from germline, CDR1 is SGHVS and CDR2 is FNYEAQ. V dropped 5 bases and J dropped 0 bases, with 11 bases sitting between them. This CDR3 region has 16 residues. In DNA form, the CDR3 reads TGTGCCAGCAGCCCATTGACTGTCTCTGGGGCCAACGTCCTGACTTTC. Translated: CASSPLTVSGANVLTF.

V and J are TRBV5-4 and TRBJ1-1; D unresolved. This CDR3 is 13 amino acids long. Trimming left V 0 bases short and J 5 bases short, with 8 bases between. Germline V gene sequence: CDR1 SGHNT, CDR2 YYREEE (reference sequence). For the CDR3, the DNA is TGTGCCAGCAGCTTGGGGGGAAGGACTGAAGCTTTCTTT. This gives the protein CASSLGGRTEAFF. Filled out from reference TRBV5-4 and TRBJ1-1, the complete variable domain reads ETGVTQSPTHLIKTRGQQVTLRCSSQSGHNTVSWYQQALGQGPQFIFQYYREEENGRGNFPPRFSGLQFPNYSSELNVNALELDDSALYLCASSLGGRTEAFFGQGTRLTVV.

The chain joins TRBV29-1 to TRBJ1-2; 10 bases align to TRBD1. J gave up 2 bases and V 7 bases, and 10 bases lay outside the gene matches. CDR1 and CDR2 from the germline V gene are SQVTM and ANQGSEA. This CDR3 comprises 15 residues. Written as DNA, the CDR3 is TGCAGCGCTGAGGAACGGGGACAGGGGAACTATGGCTACACCTTC. Translating gives CSAEERGQGNYGYTF. Full variable domain (outside the CDR3, taken from reference TRBV29-1 and TRBJ1-2): SAVISQKPSRDICQRGTSLTIQCQVDSQVTMMFWYRQQPGQSLTLIATANQGSEATYESGFVIDKFPISRPNLTFSTLTVSNMSPEDSSIYLCSAEERGQGNYGYTFGSGTRLTVV.

The chain has TRBV19 and TRBJ2-7; TRBD2 matches 8 bases. Looked up from germline, CDR1 is LNHDA and CDR2 is SQIVND (reference sequence). J gave up 6 bases and V 8 bases, and 9 bases lay outside the gene matches. The length of the CDR3 is 13 residues. The CDR3 region is CASSPLREGEQYF. CDR3 DNA: TGTGCCAGTTCTCCGCTACGGGAGGGCGAGCAGTACTTC.

This clone was found a few times. V gene TRBV10-2 combines with J gene TRBJ2-7, with 8 bases aligning to TRBD1. The CDR3 extends over 14 amino acids. Trimming cost V 7 bases and J 3 bases; bases outside gene matches: 8. CDR1 is WSHSY and CDR2 is SAAADI in the germline V gene. DNA of the CDR3: TGCGCCAGCACCAAGGACAGGGCGAACTACGAGCAGTACTTC. This gives the protein CASTKDRANYEQYF.

The V gene is TRBV10-3, the J gene TRBJ2-7, with no clear D. CDR3 length: 13 amino acids. Germline V gives CDR1 ENHRY, CDR2 SYGVKD. The germline V and J ends were trimmed by 4 bases and 0 bases, with 7 bases remaining between them. CDR3 region: CAISGLYSYEQYF. CDR3 nucleotide sequence: TGTGCCATCAGTGGACTCTACTCCTACGAGCAGTACTTC.

This chain links TRBV5-1 with TRBJ1-1, with D uncertain. The V end was cut by 4 bases, the J end by 2 bases, with 12 bases between. The CDR3 totals 14 residues. Germline V gene data show CDR1 as SGHRS and CDR2 as YFSETQ. The CDR3 nucleotides read TGCGCCAGCAGCGGACGGAGCCATAACACTGAAGCTTTCTTT. Translated: CASSGRSHNTEAFF.

This chain links TRBV9 with TRBJ2-2; D uncertain. In germline, CDR1 is SGDLS, CDR2 YYNGEE. V lost 0 bases, J lost 2 bases, and 11 bases lay in between. The CDR3 totals 16 residues. The CDR3: CASSVGPDPNTGELFF. The CDR3 DNA is TGTGCCAGCAGCGTAGGGCCGGACCCCAACACCGGGGAGCTGTTTTTT. Full variable domain (rest looked up from reference TRBV9 and TRBJ2-2): DSGVTQTPKHLITATGQRVTLRCSPRSGDLSVYWYQQSLDQGLQFLIQYYNGEERAKGNILERFSAQQFPDLHSELNLSSLELGDSALYFCASSVGPDPNTGELFFGEGSRLTVL.

The chain carries TRBV2 and TRBJ1-5; D gene ambiguous. The CDR3 totals 12 residues. From germline, CDR1 is SNHLY and CDR2 FYNNEI. Between the trimmed V and J ends, which lost 1 base and 2 bases, there was a span of 0 bases. The CDR3 nucleotides are TGTGCCAGCAGTGAAGGCAATCAGCCCCAGCATTTT. It is translated as CASSEGNQPQHF.

The chain combines TRBV2 with TRBJ1-2; unclear D gene. This CDR3 region has 13 residues. V dropped 8 bases and J dropped 4 bases, with 14 bases sitting between them. Germline V gene lookup returns CDR1 SNHLY and CDR2 FYNNEI. CDR3 nucleotide sequence: TGTGCCAGCGAGAGCCAGAGACCCTATGGCTACACCTTC. Amino acid sequence: CASESQRPYGYTF.

This clone has a single count. The CDR3 DNA follows: TGTGCCAGCAGCAACTACAGGGATTACAACACTGAAGCTTTCTTT. Its translation: CASSNYRDYNTEAFF. This chain joins TRBV7-9 and TRBJ1-1; D is possibly TRBD1 (6 bases). The CDR3 is made up of 15 amino acids. V was trimmed by 5 bases and J by 2 bases, leaving 15 bases between them. Per germline, CDR1 SEHNR and CDR2 FQNEAQ (reference sequence). Based on the CDR3 plus reference TRBV7-9 and TRBJ1-1, the full variable domain is DTGVSQNPRHKITKRGQNVTFRCDPISEHNRLYWYRQTLGQGPEFLTYFQNEAQLEKSRLLSDRFSAERPKGSFSTLEIQRTEQGDSAMYLCASSNYRDYNTEAFFGQGTRLTVV.

J is TRBJ1-1 and V is TRBV18, with 9 bases that match TRBD1. CDR1 and CDR2 (germline): KGHSH, LQKENI. The junction had 3 bases not matched to a gene; V was cut back by 6 bases and J by 1 base. CDR3 size: 14 residues. The CDR3 nucleotides read TGTGCCAGCTCCGAACAGGGGGCGAACACTGAAGCTTTCTTT. Protein product: CASSEQGANTEAFF.

This chain connects TRBV19 to TRBJ1-5; D unclear. The germline CDR1 and CDR2 sequences are LNHDA and SQIVND (reference sequence). V shed 2 bases and J shed 0 bases, with 8 bases lying between them. The CDR3 is made up of 15 amino acids. This chain's CDR3 is CASSIWSSSNQPQHF. As DNA, the CDR3 is TGTGCCAGTAGTATATGGAGTTCTAGCAATCAGCCCCAGCATTTT.

The rearrangement links TRBV6-5 to TRBJ2-1, with 9 bases fitting TRBD1. CDR3 size: 14 residues. Germline trimming cut 2 bases from V and 9 bases from J; bases unmatched to any gene: 5. From germline, CDR1 is MNHEY and CDR2 SVGAGI. The CDR3 DNA sequence: TGTGCCAGCAGTTACGGACAGGGGACTCTTGAGCAGTTCTTC. Its translation is CASSYGQGTLEQFF.

The sample holds one count of this clone. This rearrangement joins TRBV7-2 to TRBJ2-7, with D possibly TRBD1 on 6 matching bases. CDR3 length: 14 amino acids. Looked up from germline, CDR1 is SGHTA and CDR2 is FQGNSA. Trimming pared 3 bases from V and 3 bases from J, leaving 12 bases between. In DNA form, the CDR3 reads TGTGCCAGCAGCTTTCGACAGGCCGGCTACGAGCAGTACTTC. It codes for CASSFRQAGYEQYF.

The chain's CDR3 is CASSQGTGPEAFF. DNA of the CDR3: TGTGCCAGCAGCCAAGGGACAGGGCCTGAAGCTTTCTTT. This chain links TRBV4-2 with TRBJ1-1; TRBD1 matches at 8 bases. V dropped 1 base and J dropped 6; count of bases not matched to a gene: 1. The V gene's germline CDR1 is LGHNA and CDR2 YNFKEQ. This CDR3 is built from 13 residues.

To note about this clone: Other nucleotide sequences in the sample specify the same CDR3. CDR3 in amino acids: CASSERGYTEAFF. Here the CDR3 DNA reads TGTGCCAGCAGTGAAAGAGGGTACACTGAAGCTTTCTTT. This chain joins TRBV2 and TRBJ1-1; D ambiguous. V was pared by 2 bases and J by 3 bases, with 7 bases between. Per the germline V gene, CDR1 is SNHLY and CDR2 is FYNNEI. The CDR3 totals 13 residues.

A single count supports this clone. This chain uses TRBV7-3 with TRBJ2-6; the match to TRBD1 covers 10 bases. Germline CDR1 and CDR2: SGHTA and FQGTGA. This CDR3 spans 19 amino acids. The V segment lost 2 bases and the J segment 3 bases; nucleotides outside the gene matches: 10. Here the CDR3 DNA reads TGTGCCAGCAGCTTAGTTGGAGGGACAGGGGACAATGGGGCCAACGTCCTGACTTTC. Translation gives CASSLVGGTGDNGANVLTF.

The chain combines TRBV5-4 with TRBJ2-7; D not resolved. Germline CDR1 is SGHNT and CDR2 is YYREEE (reference sequence). The CDR3 totals 14 residues. Deletions cut 0 bases from V and 0 bases from J, with 7 bases between. The chain's CDR3 is CASSLELSSYEQYF. As DNA, the CDR3 is TGTGCCAGCAGCTTGGAACTGAGCTCCTACGAGCAGTACTTC.

The chain has TRBV9 and TRBJ1-4; D possibly corresponds to TRBD1 (5 bases). This CDR3 is built from 15 residues. The V and J ends lost 3 bases and 7 bases respectively, with 16 bases between them. Germline V gene lookup returns CDR1 SGDLS and CDR2 YYNGEE. The CDR3 DNA reads TGTGCCAGCAGCGCCACCGAGGACATTGGTGAAAAACTGTTTTTT. Protein sequence: CASSATEDIGEKLFF.

This rearrangement joins TRBV12-3 or TRBV12-4 to TRBJ1-1; the D is unclear. The V end lost 6 bases, the J end lost 1 base, and 9 bases lay between the germline ends. This CDR3 contains 13 residues. CDR3 protein: CASRKDWNTEAFF. As DNA, the CDR3 is TGTGCCAGCAGGAAGGACTGGAACACTGAAGCTTTCTTT.

This clone has a single count. This sequence joins TRBV7-8 and TRBJ1-5; TRBD1 matches 9 bases. The CDR3 spans 17 residues. With 1 base clipped from V and 6 bases from J, the junction kept 10 bases outside the gene matches. CDR1 and CDR2 from the germline V gene are SGHVS and FQNEAQ. The CDR3 nucleotides read TGTGCCAGCAGCTTAGTTCTCCCTGGACAGGGGTTTCAGCCCCAGCATTTT. Translated: CASSLVLPGQGFQPQHF.

The V and J genes are TRBV7-9 and TRBJ2-2; maybe TRBD2 (5 bases). V was shortened by 4 bases and J by 7 bases, with 10 bases between the two germline ends. Germline V CDR1 and CDR2: SEHNR, FQNEAQ (reference sequence). This CDR3 spans 13 amino acids. Here the CDR3 DNA reads TGTGCCAGCAGCTCCCGGGGTGGCGGGGAGCTGTTTTTT. Amino acids: CASSSRGGGELFF.

The rearrangement uses TRBV6-5 and TRBJ1-2; the D gene is possibly TRBD1 (5 bases). Looked up from germline, CDR1 is MNHEY and CDR2 is SVGAGI. The CDR3 loop spans 14 amino acids. V lost 6 bases, J lost 4 bases, and 15 bases lay in between. CDR3 residues: CASSRGGIGYGYTF. In nucleotides, the CDR3 is TGTGCCAGCAGCCGGGGGGGGATCGGCTATGGCTACACCTTC.